The 5 T cell receptor beta chains below were found in one sample sequenced in a study of T cell responses to AZD1222 COVID-19 vaccine (dated by TCRdb to about 2021). Receptors were amplified or captured by the immunoSEQ multiplex PCR assay. TCRdb holds this immuneACCESS table with in-frame rearrangements only. Some clones are missing; in checked studies, unresolved V genes explain under half, and the rest has no known cause. Present in this sample are 160,000 or so clones, about 92% of which were seen just once. The ten largest make up less than 4.5% of the sample. This specimen's time point label, per the study, means: baseline before first vaccination. The treatment or condition label corresponds to: meningococcal conjugate vaccine given as trial control. This specimen was peripheral blood, taken on day 0 of MenACWY control vaccination. The source is an adult in good health.

The rearrangement links TRBV5-1 to TRBJ2-1, with a weak D call TRBD2 (5 bases). V was cut by 1 base and J by 6 bases, with 17 bases left in between. Germline V lookup: CDR1 SGHRS, CDR2 YFSETQ. This CDR3 is built from 16 residues. The CDR3 reads CASSLNLALEFNEQFF. In DNA form, the CDR3 reads TGCGCCAGCAGCTTGAACCTAGCATTGGAGTTCAATGAGCAGTTCTTC.

This chain uses TRBV5-6 with TRBJ1-1; unclear D gene. Trimming stripped 1 base from V and 0 bases from J, with 4 bases between. CDR3 length: 13 residues. The germline gives CDR1 SGHDT, CDR2 YYEEEE. The CDR3 coding sequence is TGTGCCAGCAGCTTGAACGTGAACACTGAAGCTTTCTTT. Amino acid sequence: CASSLNVNTEAFF.

This clone has only one observation. The chain has TRBV7-2 and TRBJ1-1; TRBD1 might be the D (5 bases). Trimming took off 5 bases at V and 9 bases at J, with 16 bases between the two ends. The CDR3 sequence is 13 residues long. The germline gives CDR1 SGHTA, CDR2 FQGNSA. The CDR3 DNA reads TGTGCCAGCAGCCCCCAGCCCAGGGAAAAAGCTTTCTTT. It is translated as CASSPQPREKAFF.

The chain joins TRBV10-1 to TRBJ2-7; D is unresolved. This CDR3 region has 14 residues. V lost 0 bases and J 7 bases, leaving 13 bases between the germline ends. CDR1 and CDR2 from the germline V gene are WNHNN and SYGVQD (reference sequence). For the CDR3, the DNA is TGCGCCAGCAGTGAGTCTCCGCTGCGGAATGAGCAGTACTTC. Translated: CASSESPLRNEQYF.

V and J are TRBV12-3 or TRBV12-4 and TRBJ1-5; D is undetermined. The ends were cut back, 6 bases at V and 9 bases at J, with 12 bases in the middle. The CDR3 spans 12 residues. This chain's CDR3 is CASSLPEGPQHF. The CDR3 DNA sequence: TGTGCCAGCAGCCTTCCCGAAGGGCCCCAGCATTTT.